The next 29 T cell receptor beta chains were all read from a single sample in a study of blood T cell repertoires in COVID-19. TCRdb keeps only in-frame clones here, not all; method: immunoSEQ multiplex PCR. The sample includes under 80,000 clones, 80% of them seen just once. Sample: peripheral blood. The receptors here all came from a human donor in a cohort sampled during active COVID-19.

V gene TRBV9 combines with J gene TRBJ1-6; tentatively, D is TRBD1 (6 bases). Germline loops: CDR1 SGDLS, CDR2 YYNGEE. There are 17 residues in the CDR3. V was trimmed by 3 bases and J by 5 bases, leaving 18 bases between them. The chain's CDR3 is CASSGGTGSTHNSPLHF. The CDR3 DNA sequence: TGTGCCAGCAGCGGGGGAACAGGGAGTACCCATAATTCACCCCTCCACTTT.

This chain links TRBV11-2 with TRBJ1-3, with unresolved D. The CDR3 extends over 15 amino acids. Trimming left V 1 base short and J 0 bases short, with 7 bases between. The germline gives CDR1 SGHAT, CDR2 FQNNGV. The CDR3 nucleotides read TGTGCCAGCAGCTTAGGCTCAGTCTCTGGAAACACCATATATTTT. Its translation: CASSLGSVSGNTIYF.

V is TRBV19 and J is TRBJ1-5, with 10 bases that match TRBD1. This CDR3 has 19 amino acids. Trimming at V came to 5 bases and at J to 6 bases, leaving 19 bases not matched to a gene. Germline V CDR1 and CDR2: LNHDA, SQIVND (reference sequence). DNA for the CDR3: TGTGCCAGTAGTTCGACAATGGACAGGGGGGCAAGGTTTCTTCAGCCCCAGCATTTT. It yields the protein CASSSTMDRGARFLQPQHF. Filled out from reference TRBV19 and TRBJ1-5, the complete variable domain reads DGGITQSPKYLFRKEGQNVTLSCEQNLNHDAMYWYRQDPGQGLRLIYYSQIVNDFQKGDIAEGYSVSREKKESFPLTVTSAQKNPTAFYLCASSSTMDRGARFLQPQHFGDGTRLSIL.

The rearrangement links TRBV2 to TRBJ2-5; D uncertain. The CDR3 has 12 residues. V shed 3 bases and J shed 7 bases, with 9 bases lying between them. In germline, CDR1 is SNHLY, CDR2 FYNNEI. CDR3 region: CASSESSGTQYF. For the CDR3, the DNA is TGTGCCAGCAGTGAGAGTAGTGGGACCCAGTACTTC.

The chain combines TRBV7-6 with TRBJ2-5; D uncertain. CDR1 is SGHVS and CDR2 is FNYEAQ in the germline V gene. CDR3 length: 12 amino acids. With 1 base removed from V and 3 bases from J, the gap between germline ends came to 3 bases. The DNA for the CDR3 is TGTGCCAGCAGCTTAGTAGAAGAGACCCAGTACTTC. Its protein is CASSLVEETQYF.

This rearrangement joins TRBV4-1 to TRBJ1-1; the match to TRBD1 covers 10 bases. Germline values: CDR1 MGHRA, CDR2 YSYEKL. The trim removed 3 bases at V and 1 base at J, leaving 5 bases unmatched. This CDR3 contains 16 residues. The CDR3 sequence is CASSQMGQGPNTEAFF. The DNA of the CDR3 is TGCGCCAGCAGCCAGATGGGACAGGGGCCGAACACTGAAGCTTTCTTT.

This chain joins TRBV19 and TRBJ2-7; 7 bases line up with TRBD1. V trimming: 5 bases; J trimming: 2 bases; junction bases outside the gene matches: 6. The CDR3 has 14 residues. The germline V gene has CDR1 LNHDA and CDR2 SQIVND (reference sequence). CDR3 bases: TGTGCCAGTAGTCCGACCGGGACAGCCTACGAGCAGTACTTC. It yields the protein CASSPTGTAYEQYF.

The J gene is TRBJ2-3, the V gene TRBV7-2; D perhaps matches TRBD1 (7 bases). V lost 3 bases and J 5 bases, leaving 15 bases between the germline ends. This CDR3 is built from 15 residues. CDR1 SGHTA and CDR2 FQGNSA come from the germline V gene. As DNA, the CDR3 is TGTGCCAGCAGCTTGTCTTCCCAGGGGGGAGATACGCAGTATTTT. Protein sequence: CASSLSSQGGDTQYF.

V is TRBV7-9 and J is TRBJ1-4; 8 bases match TRBD1. V was pared by 5 bases and J by 7 bases, with 6 bases of the junction left unmatched. CDR1 and CDR2 (germline): SEHNR, FQNEAQ (reference sequence). The CDR3 runs to 14 residues. CDR3 residues: CASSRGQDGEKLFF. CDR3 DNA: TGTGCCAGCAGCCGGGGACAGGACGGTGAAAAACTGTTTTTT.

The V gene is TRBV7-8, the J gene TRBJ2-3, with 7 positions matching TRBD2. V was clipped by 6 bases and J by 4 bases; unmatched bases: 10. CDR1 and CDR2 from the germline V gene are SGHVS and FQNEAQ. This CDR3 contains 15 residues. In DNA form, the CDR3 reads TGTGCCAGCAGTCCGGGCGGTCTAGCGGCAGATACGCAGTATTTT. Translation gives CASSPGGLAADTQYF.

The V and J genes are TRBV7-2 and TRBJ1-2; TRBD1 agrees at 11 bases. Per germline, CDR1 SGHTA and CDR2 FQGNSA. V lost 4 bases to trimming and J lost 8 bases; unmatched junction nucleotides: 9. The CDR3 runs to 15 residues. The CDR3, as DNA: TGTGCCAGCAGCTCGGACGGGACAGGGGGACGGGGCTACACCTTC. This sequence encodes CASSSDGTGGRGYTF.

The V and J genes are TRBV7-2 and TRBJ2-1, with TRBD1 matching 9 bases. The V and J ends lost 3 bases and 8 bases, in that order; junction bases with no gene match: 2. The germline gives CDR1 SGHTA, CDR2 FQGNSA. The CDR3 is 13 residues long. The CDR3 reads CASSFDRGDEQFF. The CDR3 nucleotides read TGTGCCAGCAGCTTTGACAGGGGGGATGAGCAGTTCTTC.

The V call is TRBV6-5, the J call TRBJ2-3; 11 bases match TRBD2. J gave up 4 bases and V 6 bases, and 6 bases lay outside the gene matches. The CDR3 spans 15 residues. Per the germline V gene, CDR1 is MNHEY and CDR2 is SVGAGI. CDR3 in amino acids: CASRRLAGGADTQYF. The DNA for the CDR3 is TGTGCCAGCAGGCGCCTAGCGGGAGGCGCAGATACGCAGTATTTT.

The gene calls are TRBV9 and TRBJ2-7; 7 bases are a match to TRBD1. The CDR3 has 15 amino acids. Germline V gives CDR1 SGDLS, CDR2 YYNGEE. J gave up 0 bases and V 1 base, and 4 bases lay outside the gene matches. The CDR3 here is CASSVLPGGSYEQYF. In DNA, the CDR3 is TGTGCCAGCAGCGTACTCCCAGGGGGCTCCTACGAGCAGTACTTC.

The CDR3 protein is CASGGANSGANVLTF. CDR3 coding DNA: TGTGCCAGCGGGGGGGCGAACTCTGGGGCCAACGTCCTGACTTTC. The chain links TRBV7-8 to TRBJ2-6, with D possibly matching TRBD2 (7 bases). The V end was cut by 8 bases, the J end by 0 bases, with 11 bases between. The CDR3 totals 15 residues. CDR1 is SGHVS, CDR2 FQNEAQ, per germline.

The chain combines TRBV18 with TRBJ2-2; possibly TRBD2 for D (6 bases). V dropped 3 bases and J dropped 4 bases, with 12 bases sitting between them. This CDR3 region has 15 residues. Germline V CDR1 and CDR2: KGHSH, LQKENI. The CDR3: CASSPEGLGTGELFF. The CDR3 DNA reads as TGTGCCAGCTCACCGGAGGGTCTGGGCACCGGGGAGCTGTTTTTT.

This clone was recorded a few times. V usage is TRBV7-9 and J usage is TRBJ2-7; a possible D gene is TRBD1 (5 bases). The germline V gene encodes CDR1 SEHNR and CDR2 FQNEAQ (reference sequence). The V end was cut by 5 bases, the J end by 7 bases, with 15 bases between. CDR3 length equals 13 residues. The CDR3 DNA is TGTGCCAGCAGCCTTGTACCGACAGCGGAGCAGTACGTC. Translated, it gives CASSLVPTAEQYV.

The V call is TRBV7-2, the J call TRBJ2-3; TRBD2 aligns across 11 bases. Germline V CDR1 and CDR2: SGHTA, FQGNSA. The CDR3 spans 15 residues. V lost 7 bases, J lost 4 bases, and 7 bases stayed unmatched. CDR3 protein: CASKLAGGLPDTQYF. DNA of the CDR3: TGTGCCAGCAAATTAGCGGGAGGGCTCCCAGATACGCAGTATTTT.

The chain is built from TRBV30 and TRBJ1-3; TRBD1 is a possible D gene (6 bases). There are 14 residues in the CDR3. With 8 bases removed from V and 0 bases from J, the gap between germline ends came to 14 bases. Germline V gene lookup returns CDR1 GTSNPN and CDR2 SVGIG (reference sequence). The CDR3 here is CAGSGDSSGNTIYF. The DNA of the CDR3 is TGTGCCGGCTCAGGGGATAGCTCTGGAAACACCATATATTTT.

The chain links TRBV12-3 or TRBV12-4 to TRBJ1-6, with D possibly matching TRBD1 (6 bases). This CDR3 spans 13 amino acids. Trimming took 5 bases from V and 9 from J, leaving 11 bases between them. The CDR3 reads CASSTIQGSPLHF. CDR3 sequence (DNA): TGTGCCAGCAGTACTATACAGGGTTCACCCCTCCACTTT.

As concerns this clone: At one boundary the junction diverges from the germline segment, which might be a read error. V is TRBV6-5 and J is TRBJ1-4; the match to TRBD1 covers 7 bases. The CDR3 contains 14 residues. Germline V gene data show CDR1 as MNHEY and CDR2 as SVGAGI. CDR3 protein: CTSSRRQGGEKLFF. In nucleotides, the CDR3 is TGTACCAGCAGTCGCCGACAGGGTGGTGAAAAACTGTTTTTT.

This chain connects TRBV4-2 to TRBJ1-2; D remains unclear. The CDR3 spans 14 residues. Germline V CDR1 and CDR2: LGHNA, YNFKEQ. Trimming cost V 0 bases and J 2 bases, with 7 bases left between them. The CDR3 DNA reads as TGTGCCAGCAGCCAAGATCGGAGAAACTATGGCTACACCTTC. As protein: CASSQDRRNYGYTF.

This chain connects TRBV5-4 to TRBJ2-3; TRBD2 agrees at 8 bases. Germline CDR1 SGHNT, CDR2 YYREEE (reference sequence). After removal of 4 bases from V and 5 bases from J, the junction contained 12 bases not matched to a gene. The CDR3 runs 16 residues. The CDR3 here is CASSPPGGGPGDTQYF. CDR3 nucleotide sequence: TGTGCCAGCAGCCCTCCCGGGGGGGGCCCGGGAGATACGCAGTATTTT.

The chain joins TRBV15 to TRBJ2-3; 9 nucleotides align to TRBD2. The CDR3 sequence is 16 residues long. V lost 4 bases, J lost 3 bases, and 8 bases stayed unmatched. Looked up from germline, CDR1 is LNHNV and CDR2 is YYDKDF (reference sequence). CDR3 protein: CATSTKRLAATDTQYF. The CDR3 nucleotides read TGTGCCACCAGCACTAAAAGACTAGCGGCTACAGATACGCAGTATTTT.

This chain links TRBV18 with TRBJ1-6; D may be TRBD1 (6 bases). The V end was cut by 6 bases, the J end by 8 bases, with 20 bases between. Germline V CDR1 and CDR2: KGHSH, LQKENI. This CDR3 is 16 amino acids long. The CDR3 DNA sequence: TGTGCCAGCTCTTTTCGGCAGGGGAGTTTTGATTCACCCCTCCACTTT. This sequence encodes CASSFRQGSFDSPLHF.

The V gene is TRBV7-2, the J gene TRBJ1-5; 8 bases fit TRBD1. The V and J ends lost 5 bases and 6 bases, in that order; junction bases with no gene match: 9. Germline V gives CDR1 SGHTA, CDR2 FQGNSA. The CDR3 runs 15 residues. In nucleotides, the CDR3 is TGTGCCAGCAGCCCCTATACAGGGGGGGGTCAGCCCCAGCATTTT. It is translated as CASSPYTGGGQPQHF.

This chain uses TRBV7-8 with TRBJ1-4; 8 positions agree with TRBD1. Germline V lookup: CDR1 SGHVS, CDR2 FQNEAQ. The CDR3 totals 15 residues. J lost 5 bases, V lost 3 bases, and 5 bases had no gene match. CDR3 bases: TGTGCCAGCAGCTTCGCCGGGACAGGAAATGAAAAACTGTTTTTT. This gives the protein CASSFAGTGNEKLFF.

V usage is TRBV10-2 and J usage is TRBJ1-2, with 9 bases matching TRBD1. V was pared by 1 base and J by 2 bases, with 2 bases of the junction left unmatched. The CDR3 consists of 15 residues. Germline CDR1 is WSHSY and CDR2 is SAAADI. CDR3 in amino acids: CASSEYGTGNYGYTF. Here the CDR3 DNA reads TGCGCCAGCAGTGAGTACGGGACAGGGAACTATGGCTACACCTTC.

The V gene is TRBV9, the J gene TRBJ1-1, with 8 bases lining up with TRBD1. Trimming removed 0 bases from V and 3 bases from J; junction bases left unmatched: 7. The CDR3 runs 16 residues. Germline lookup yields CDR1 SGDLS and CDR2 YYNGEE. CDR3 loop: CASSVAKDREDTEAFF. The CDR3 DNA follows: TGTGCCAGCAGCGTAGCTAAGGACAGGGAGGACACTGAAGCTTTCTTT.